The 20 T cell receptor beta chains given below trace back to one sample, sequenced in a study of cytomegalovirus exposure and HLA in healthy donors. The PCR ran on 60 Vbeta and 13 Jbeta primers. Using immunoSEQ multiplex PCR, the repertoire was profiled, and TCRdb retains in-frame clones only, with some absent. The sample yields approximately 94,000 clones, over 60% seen once. Sequences were obtained from PBMCs. The source is a man aged 25-45 years in good health and CMV-seropositive.

The chain links TRBV19 to TRBJ2-7, with 7 bases lining up with TRBD1. Trimming at V came to 10 bases and at J to 3 bases, leaving 12 bases not matched to a gene. The CDR3 is 14 residues long. The germline gives CDR1 LNHDA, CDR2 SQIVND (reference sequence). The CDR3 region is CATRQGDTHYEQYF. The CDR3 region has the DNA TGTGCCACTCGACAGGGTGATACACACTACGAGCAGTACTTC. Using reference TRBV19 and TRBJ2-7 for the parts outside the CDR3, the full variable domain is DGGITQSPKYLFRKEGQNVTLSCEQNLNHDAMYWYRQDPGQGLRLIYYSQIVNDFQKGDIAEGYSVSREKKESFPLTVTSAQKNPTAFYLCATRQGDTHYEQYFGPGTRLTVT.

The rearrangement links TRBV7-6 to TRBJ1-6; TRBD1 aligns across 10 bases. The V gene end was trimmed by 5 bases and the J gene end by 8 bases; junction bases not matched to a gene: 9. CDR3 length: 16 amino acids. Germline V lookup: CDR1 SGHVS, CDR2 FNYEAQ. CDR3 bases: TGTGCCAGCAGCCATACCCGACAGGGGGCTGATTCACCCCTCCACTTT. Amino acid sequence: CASSHTRQGADSPLHF. Using reference TRBV7-6 and TRBJ1-6 for the parts outside the CDR3, the full variable domain is GAGVSQSPRYKVTKRGQDVALRCDPISGHVSLYWYRQALGQGPEFLTYFNYEAQQDKSGLPNDRFSAERPEGSISTLTIQRTEQRDSAMYRCASSHTRQGADSPLHFGNGTRLTVT.

The chain combines TRBV7-9 with TRBJ2-5; no firm D call. Germline assignment: CDR1 SEHNR and CDR2 FQNEAQ (reference sequence). The CDR3 has 13 residues. The ends were cut back, 1 base at V and 1 base at J, with 4 bases in the middle. For the CDR3, the DNA is TGTGCCAGCAGCTTAGGTAGCCAAGAGACCCAGTACTTC. Amino acids: CASSLGSQETQYF.

The chain uses TRBV19 and TRBJ2-7; 9 nucleotides align to TRBD1. The CDR3 is 15 amino acids. From germline, CDR1 is LNHDA and CDR2 SQIVND (reference sequence). V shed 3 bases and J 0 bases; nucleotides not matched to a gene: 3. The CDR3 DNA reads TGTGCCAGTAGTATTGGACAGGGGTCCTCCTACGAGCAGTACTTC. Translating it yields CASSIGQGSSYEQYF.

This clone was detected a few times. The rearrangement uses TRBV7-9 and TRBJ1-2; 7 positions agree with TRBD1. Trimming took 3 bases from V and 4 from J; bases not matched to a gene: 14. The CDR3 sequence is 17 residues long. The germline V gene encodes CDR1 SEHNR and CDR2 FQNEAQ (reference sequence). The DNA of the CDR3 is TGTGCCAGCAGCTTCGCCGTCGGGACAGCTTCTTTCTATGGCTACACCTTC. Protein product: CASSFAVGTASFYGYTF.

The genes are TRBV19 and TRBJ2-3; D gene uncertain. V lost 4 bases to trimming and J lost 6 bases, with 11 bases between them. The germline V gene has CDR1 LNHDA and CDR2 SQIVND (reference sequence). CDR3 size: 13 residues. CDR3 sequence (DNA): TGTGCCAGTAGTAATCGTCGGGTCGATACGCAGTATTTT. As protein: CASSNRRVDTQYF.

The chain joins TRBV7-9 to TRBJ2-3, with D maybe TRBD1 (6 bases). Trimming stripped 5 bases from V and 4 bases from J, with 22 bases between. The CDR3 extends over 17 amino acids. Germline CDR1 is SEHNR and CDR2 is FQNEAQ (reference sequence). As DNA, the CDR3 is TGTGCCAGCAGCCCCCACGCCCCACAGGGCCGGGCAGATACGCAGTATTTT. Translated: CASSPHAPQGRADTQYF.

This clone showed up just a few times. The V call is TRBV7-9, the J call TRBJ2-1; 10 positions match TRBD2. The CDR3 consists of 15 residues. V gave up 4 bases and J gave up 7 bases; unmatched junction bases: 7. In germline, CDR1 is SEHNR, CDR2 FQNEAQ (reference sequence). The CDR3 nucleotides read TGTGCCAGCAGCTCCCCGGGACTAGCGAGGAATGAGCAGTTCTTC. This codes for CASSSPGLARNEQFF.

This chain joins TRBV15 and TRBJ2-7, with D perhaps TRBD2 (6 bases). This CDR3 comprises 13 residues. Germline V CDR1 and CDR2: LNHNV, YYDKDF (reference sequence). The V gene lost 5 bases and the J gene lost 3 bases, with 11 bases spanning the gap. In nucleotides, the CDR3 is TGTGCCACCAGCGAGACTAGTTACTACGAGCAGTACTTC. Translation: CATSETSYYEQYF.

V usage is TRBV15 and J usage is TRBJ2-1; 10 bases are a match to TRBD2. V lost 1 base and J lost 6; bases outside the gene matches: 0. The CDR3 is 14 amino acids. CDR1 is LNHNV, CDR2 YYDKDF, per germline (reference sequence). The CDR3 DNA sequence: TGTGCCACCAGCAGAGGACTAGCGGGCAATGAGCAGTTCTTC. This translates into CATSRGLAGNEQFF.

This rearrangement joins TRBV5-1 to TRBJ2-1; TRBD2 matches 9 bases. The CDR3 contains 16 residues. From germline, CDR1 is SGHRS and CDR2 YFSETQ. V dropped 0 bases and J dropped 4; count of bases not matched to a gene: 5. CDR3 bases: TGCGCCAGCAGCTTGGAGCTGACTAGCGGTTACAATGAGCAGTTCTTC. Protein product: CASSLELTSGYNEQFF.

The chain joins TRBV10-1 to TRBJ1-1; D ambiguous. Germline V lookup: CDR1 WNHNN, CDR2 SYGVQD (reference sequence). Trimming took off 7 bases at V and 0 bases at J, with 12 bases between the two ends. The CDR3 is made up of 14 amino acids. The CDR3 reads CASKGLRVNTEAFF. As DNA, the CDR3 is TGCGCCAGCAAGGGCTTGAGGGTGAACACTGAAGCTTTCTTT.

This chain connects TRBV27 to TRBJ1-2; 10 bases map to TRBD1. The germline gives CDR1 MNHEY, CDR2 SMNVEV (reference sequence). The CDR3 covers 14 residues. V shed 6 bases and J 5 bases; nucleotides not matched to a gene: 6. The CDR3 loop is CASRPPGQGYGYTF. In DNA form, the CDR3 reads TGTGCCAGCAGACCCCCGGGACAGGGGTATGGCTACACCTTC.

V is TRBV4-1 and J is TRBJ2-3; weak D call: TRBD2 (7 bases). The germline V gene encodes CDR1 MGHRA and CDR2 YSYEKL. Trimming cost V 0 bases and J 0 bases, with 13 bases left between them. This CDR3 comprises 17 residues. The CDR3 bases are TGCGCCAGCAGCCAAGATAAGGCGGGGGCTAGCACAGATACGCAGTATTTT. It translates to CASSQDKAGASTDTQYF.

A single count supports this clone. The CDR3 DNA reads as TGTGCCAGCAGTTACGCGTTCAACACCGGGGAGCTGTTTTTT. Its translation is CASSYAFNTGELFF. This sequence joins TRBV6-5 and TRBJ2-2; no firm D call. The CDR3 has 14 residues. The V and J ends lost 2 bases and 2 bases respectively, with 6 bases between them. Germline V CDR1 and CDR2: MNHEY, SVGAGI.

This chain uses TRBV9 with TRBJ2-3; 10 nucleotides agree with TRBD2. V lost 3 bases, J lost 3 bases, and 7 bases stayed unmatched. CDR1 and CDR2 from the germline V gene are SGDLS and YYNGEE. The CDR3 loop spans 16 amino acids. Here the CDR3 reads CASSAAGGPGTDTQYF. The CDR3 coding sequence is TGTGCCAGCAGCGCAGCGGGAGGGCCGGGAACAGATACGCAGTATTTT. Full variable domain (missing parts from reference TRBV9 and TRBJ2-3): DSGVTQTPKHLITATGQRVTLRCSPRSGDLSVYWYQQSLDQGLQFLIQYYNGEERAKGNILERFSAQQFPDLHSELNLSSLELGDSALYFCASSAAGGPGTDTQYFGPGTRLTVL.

This clone was found a few times. V usage is TRBV15 and J usage is TRBJ1-1; no definite D call. Germline V CDR1 and CDR2: LNHNV, YYDKDF (reference sequence). Trimming removed 10 bases at V and 0 bases at J, with 12 bases between. This CDR3 contains 13 residues. DNA of the CDR3: TGTGCCATCCCCGGAGAGATGAACACTGAAGCTTTCTTT. Protein product: CAIPGEMNTEAFF.

The genes are TRBV28 and TRBJ1-1, with D hard to call. Trimming left V 6 bases short and J 0 bases short, with 5 bases between. The CDR3 spans 12 residues. Germline CDR1 MDHEN, CDR2 SYDVKM. CDR3 in amino acids: CASSEVNTEAFF. The CDR3 DNA reads as TGTGCCAGCAGCGAGGTGAACACTGAAGCTTTCTTT.

This rearrangement joins TRBV4-3 to TRBJ1-4; 7 nucleotides align to TRBD1. The length of the CDR3 is 14 residues. Germline loops: CDR1 LGHNA, CDR2 YSLEER. V lost 3 bases and J lost 8; bases outside the gene matches: 6. CDR3 in DNA: TGCGCCAGCAGCCAGGCGGACAGGAGGGAAAAACTGTTTTTT. Amino acid sequence: CASSQADRREKLFF.

V and J are TRBV7-2 and TRBJ2-3; 7 bases map to TRBD1. V lost 2 bases and J lost 4; bases outside the gene matches: 0. CDR3 length: 13 residues. Germline V gene sequence: CDR1 SGHTA, CDR2 FQGNSA. The DNA of the CDR3 is TGTGCCAGCAGCTTACAGGGGGCAGATACGCAGTATTTT. It is translated as CASSLQGADTQYF.